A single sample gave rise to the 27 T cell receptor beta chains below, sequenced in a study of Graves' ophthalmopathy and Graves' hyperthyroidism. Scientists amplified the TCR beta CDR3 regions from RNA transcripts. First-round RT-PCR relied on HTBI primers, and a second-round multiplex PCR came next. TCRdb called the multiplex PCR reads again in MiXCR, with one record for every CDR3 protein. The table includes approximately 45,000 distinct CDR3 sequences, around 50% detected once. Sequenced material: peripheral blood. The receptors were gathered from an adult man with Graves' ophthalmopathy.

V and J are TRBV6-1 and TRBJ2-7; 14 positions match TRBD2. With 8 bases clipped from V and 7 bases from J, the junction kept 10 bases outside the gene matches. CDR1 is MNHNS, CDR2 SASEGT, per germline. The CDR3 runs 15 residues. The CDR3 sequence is CASRGGLAGVGEQYF. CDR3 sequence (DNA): TGTGCCAGCCGGGGGGGACTAGCGGGAGTAGGTGAGCAGTACTTC.

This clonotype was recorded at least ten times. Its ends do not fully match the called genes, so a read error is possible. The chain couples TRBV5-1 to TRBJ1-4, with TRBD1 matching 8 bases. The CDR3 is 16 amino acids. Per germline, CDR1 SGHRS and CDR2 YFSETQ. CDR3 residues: CASSYRPDRADEELFF. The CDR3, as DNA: TGCGCCAGCAGCTACAGACCGGACAGGGCGGATGAAGAACTGTTTTTT.

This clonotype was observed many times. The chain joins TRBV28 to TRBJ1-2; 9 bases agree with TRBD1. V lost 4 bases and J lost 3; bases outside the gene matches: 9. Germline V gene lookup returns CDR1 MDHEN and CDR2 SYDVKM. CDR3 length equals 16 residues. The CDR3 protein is CASSSSGTGTYYGYTF. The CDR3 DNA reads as TGTGCCAGCAGTTCATCCGGGACAGGGACGTACTATGGCTACACCTTC.

The CDR3 DNA reads TGTGCCAGCAGGAACGGACAGGGGGATGGCAATCAGCCCCAGCATTTT. Amino acid sequence: CASRNGQGDGNQPQHF. The genes are TRBV2 and TRBJ1-5; TRBD1 aligns across 10 bases. The CDR3 runs 16 residues. Germline V gene sequence: CDR1 SNHLY, CDR2 FYNNEI. V lost 6 bases to trimming and J lost 2 bases; unmatched junction nucleotides: 7.

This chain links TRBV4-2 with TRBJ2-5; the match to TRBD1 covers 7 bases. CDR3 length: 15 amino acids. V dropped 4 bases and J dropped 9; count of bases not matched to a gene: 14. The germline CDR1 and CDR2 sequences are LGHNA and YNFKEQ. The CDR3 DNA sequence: TGTGCCAGCAGCCGAGACCGTCAGGGGGATCAGCCCCAGTACTTC. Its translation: CASSRDRQGDQPQYF.

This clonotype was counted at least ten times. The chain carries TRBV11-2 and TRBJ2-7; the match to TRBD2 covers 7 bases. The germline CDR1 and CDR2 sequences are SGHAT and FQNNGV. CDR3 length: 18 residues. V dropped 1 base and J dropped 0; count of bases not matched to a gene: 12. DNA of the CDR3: TGTGCCAGCAGCTTAGGAATAACAGCGGGGCGAAACTCCTACGAGCAGTACTTC. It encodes CASSLGITAGRNSYEQYF.

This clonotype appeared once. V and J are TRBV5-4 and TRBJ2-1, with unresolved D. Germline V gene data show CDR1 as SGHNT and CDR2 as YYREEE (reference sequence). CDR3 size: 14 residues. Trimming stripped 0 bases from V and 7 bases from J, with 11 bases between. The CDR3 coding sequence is TGTGCCAGCAGCTTGGGCAGAGAAACTAATGAGCAGTTCTTC. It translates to CASSLGRETNEQFF. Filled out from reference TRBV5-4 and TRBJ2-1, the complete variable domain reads ETGVTQSPTHLIKTRGQQVTLRCSSQSGHNTVSWYQQALGQGPQFIFQYYREEENGRGNFPPRFSGLQFPNYSSELNVNALELDDSALYLCASSLGRETNEQFFGPGTRLTVL.

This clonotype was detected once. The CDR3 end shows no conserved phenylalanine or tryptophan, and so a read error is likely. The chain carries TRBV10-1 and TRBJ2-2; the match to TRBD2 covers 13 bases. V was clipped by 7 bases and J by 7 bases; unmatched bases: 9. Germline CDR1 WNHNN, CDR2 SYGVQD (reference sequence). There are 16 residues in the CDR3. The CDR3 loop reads CASIRLAGGIGGELFS. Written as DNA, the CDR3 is TGCGCCAGCATAAGACTAGCGGGAGGTATCGGCGGGGAGCTGTTTTCT.

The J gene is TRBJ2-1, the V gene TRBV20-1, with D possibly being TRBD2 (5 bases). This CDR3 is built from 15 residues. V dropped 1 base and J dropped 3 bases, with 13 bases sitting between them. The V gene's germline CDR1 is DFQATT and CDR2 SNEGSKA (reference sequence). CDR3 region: CSARGGWSFYNEQFF. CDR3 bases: TGCAGTGCTAGAGGCGGGTGGTCGTTCTACAATGAGCAGTTCTTC.

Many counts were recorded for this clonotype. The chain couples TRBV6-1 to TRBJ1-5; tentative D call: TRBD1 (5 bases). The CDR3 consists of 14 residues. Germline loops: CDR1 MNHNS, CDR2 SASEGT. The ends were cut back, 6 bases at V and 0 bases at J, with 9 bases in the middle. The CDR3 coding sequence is TGTGCCAGCAGACTGACAGTTAGCAATCAGCCCCAGCATTTT. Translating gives CASRLTVSNQPQHF.

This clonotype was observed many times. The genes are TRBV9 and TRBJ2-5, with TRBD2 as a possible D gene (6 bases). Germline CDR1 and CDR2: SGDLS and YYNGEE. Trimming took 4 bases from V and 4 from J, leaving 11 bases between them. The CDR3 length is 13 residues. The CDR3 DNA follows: TGTGCCAGCAGCACCATGGAGGGAGAGACCCAGTACTTC. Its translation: CASSTMEGETQYF. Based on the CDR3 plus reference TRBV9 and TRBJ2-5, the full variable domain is DSGVTQTPKHLITATGQRVTLRCSPRSGDLSVYWYQQSLDQGLQFLIQYYNGEERAKGNILERFSAQQFPDLHSELNLSSLELGDSALYFCASSTMEGETQYFGPGTRLLVL.

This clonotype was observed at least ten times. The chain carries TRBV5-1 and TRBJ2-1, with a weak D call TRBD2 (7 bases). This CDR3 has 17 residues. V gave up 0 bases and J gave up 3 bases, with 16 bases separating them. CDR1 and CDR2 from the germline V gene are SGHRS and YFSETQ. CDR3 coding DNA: TGCGCCAGCAGCTTGGTGCGGGGGCGCGGGGACTACAATGAGCAGTTCTTC. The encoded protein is CASSLVRGRGDYNEQFF.

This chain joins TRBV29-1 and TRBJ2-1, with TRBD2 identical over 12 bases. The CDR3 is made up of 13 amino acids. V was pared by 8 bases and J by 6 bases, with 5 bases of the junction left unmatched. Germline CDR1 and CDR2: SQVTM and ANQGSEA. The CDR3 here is CSPQTSGSNEQFF. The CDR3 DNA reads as TGCAGCCCCCAGACTAGCGGGAGCAATGAGCAGTTCTTC.

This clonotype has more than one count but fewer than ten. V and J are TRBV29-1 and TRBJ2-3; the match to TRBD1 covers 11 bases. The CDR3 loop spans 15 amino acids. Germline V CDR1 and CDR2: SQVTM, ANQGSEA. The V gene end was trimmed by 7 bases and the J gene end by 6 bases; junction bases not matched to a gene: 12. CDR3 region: CSETQGQGATDTQYF. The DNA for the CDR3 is TGCAGCGAGACACAAGGACAGGGGGCAACGGATACGCAGTATTTT.

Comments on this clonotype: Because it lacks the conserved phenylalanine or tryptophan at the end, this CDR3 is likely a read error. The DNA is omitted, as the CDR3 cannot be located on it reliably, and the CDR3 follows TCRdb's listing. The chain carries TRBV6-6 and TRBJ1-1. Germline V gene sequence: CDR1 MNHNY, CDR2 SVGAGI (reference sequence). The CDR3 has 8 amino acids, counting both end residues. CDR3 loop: CASSYVTS.

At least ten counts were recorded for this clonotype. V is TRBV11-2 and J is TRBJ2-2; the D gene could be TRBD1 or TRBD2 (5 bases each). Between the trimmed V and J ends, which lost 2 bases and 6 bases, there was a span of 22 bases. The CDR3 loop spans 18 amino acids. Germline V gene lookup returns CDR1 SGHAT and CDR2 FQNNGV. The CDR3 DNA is TGTGCCAGCAGCTTAATCTTGGTAACCGGGACGTACGCCGGGGAGCTGTTTTTT. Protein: CASSLILVTGTYAGELFF.

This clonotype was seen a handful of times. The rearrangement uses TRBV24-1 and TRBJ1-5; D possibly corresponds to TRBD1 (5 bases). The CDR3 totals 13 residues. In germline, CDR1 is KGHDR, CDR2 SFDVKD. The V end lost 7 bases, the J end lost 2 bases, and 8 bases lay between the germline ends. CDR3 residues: CATSPGGNQPQHF. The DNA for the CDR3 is TGTGCCACCAGCCCGGGGGGCAATCAGCCCCAGCATTTT.

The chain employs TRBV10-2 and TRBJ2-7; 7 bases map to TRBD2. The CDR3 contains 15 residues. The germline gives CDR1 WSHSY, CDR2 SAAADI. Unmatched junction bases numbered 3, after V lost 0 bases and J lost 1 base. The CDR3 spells CASSESASGSYEQYF. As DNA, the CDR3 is TGCGCCAGCAGTGAGTCTGCTAGCGGTTCCTACGAGCAGTACTTC.

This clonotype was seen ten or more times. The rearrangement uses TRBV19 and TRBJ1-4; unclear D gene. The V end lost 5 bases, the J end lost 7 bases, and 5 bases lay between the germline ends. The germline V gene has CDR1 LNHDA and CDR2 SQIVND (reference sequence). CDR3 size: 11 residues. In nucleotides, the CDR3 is TGTGCCAGTAGTTCTCGTGAAAAACTGTTTTTT. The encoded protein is CASSSREKLFF.

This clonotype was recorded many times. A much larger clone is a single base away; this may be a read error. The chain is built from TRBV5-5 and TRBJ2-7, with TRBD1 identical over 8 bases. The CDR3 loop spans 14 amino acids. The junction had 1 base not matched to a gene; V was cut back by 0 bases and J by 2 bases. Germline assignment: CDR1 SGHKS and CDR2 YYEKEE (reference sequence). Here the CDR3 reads CASSLDRGAYEQYF. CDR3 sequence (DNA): TGTGCCAGCAGCTTGGACAGGGGGGCCTACGAGCAGTACTTC.

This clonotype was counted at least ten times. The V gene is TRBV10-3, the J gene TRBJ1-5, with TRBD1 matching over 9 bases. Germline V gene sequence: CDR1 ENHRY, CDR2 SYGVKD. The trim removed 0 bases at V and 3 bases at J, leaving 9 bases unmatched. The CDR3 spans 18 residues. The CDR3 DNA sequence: TGTGCCATCAGTGAGTCTGATAGACAGGGGGGAAACAATCAGCCCCAGCATTTT. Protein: CAISESDRQGGNNQPQHF.

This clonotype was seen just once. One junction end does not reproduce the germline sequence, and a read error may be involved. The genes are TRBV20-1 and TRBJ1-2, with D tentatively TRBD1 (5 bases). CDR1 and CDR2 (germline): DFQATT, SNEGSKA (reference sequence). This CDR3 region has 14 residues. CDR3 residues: CSAREGGTDYDYTF. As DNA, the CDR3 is TGCAGTGCTAGAGAGGGAGGGACCGACTATGACTACACCTTC.

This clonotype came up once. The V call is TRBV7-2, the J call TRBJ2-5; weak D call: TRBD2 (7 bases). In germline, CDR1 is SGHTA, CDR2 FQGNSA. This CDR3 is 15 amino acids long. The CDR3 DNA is TGTGGCAACAGCCCCAGAGGGGGGGGCGGGGAGACCCAGTACTTC. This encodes CGNSPRGGGGETQYF.

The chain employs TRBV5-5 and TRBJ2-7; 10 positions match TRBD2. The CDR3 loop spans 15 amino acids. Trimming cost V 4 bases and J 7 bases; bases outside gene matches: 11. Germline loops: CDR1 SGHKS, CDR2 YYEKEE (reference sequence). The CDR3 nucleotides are TGTGCCAGCAGCAAAGTATTAGCGGGAGGAGGGGAGCAGTACTTC. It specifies CASSKVLAGGGEQYF.

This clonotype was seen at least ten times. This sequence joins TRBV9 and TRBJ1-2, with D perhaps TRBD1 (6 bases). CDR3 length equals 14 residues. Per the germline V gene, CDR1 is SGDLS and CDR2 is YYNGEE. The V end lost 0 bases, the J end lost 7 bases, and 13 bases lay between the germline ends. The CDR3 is CASSVGGGKGGYTF. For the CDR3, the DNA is TGTGCCAGCAGCGTAGGAGGGGGGAAAGGTGGCTACACCTTC.

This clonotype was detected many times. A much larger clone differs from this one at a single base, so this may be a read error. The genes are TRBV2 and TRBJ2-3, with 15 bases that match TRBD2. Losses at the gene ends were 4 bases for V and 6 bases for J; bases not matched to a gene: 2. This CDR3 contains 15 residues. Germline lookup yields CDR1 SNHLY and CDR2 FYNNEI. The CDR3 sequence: CASSGGTSGGDTQYF. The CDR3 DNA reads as TGTGCCAGCAGTGGCGGGACTAGCGGGGGGGATACGCAGTATTTT.

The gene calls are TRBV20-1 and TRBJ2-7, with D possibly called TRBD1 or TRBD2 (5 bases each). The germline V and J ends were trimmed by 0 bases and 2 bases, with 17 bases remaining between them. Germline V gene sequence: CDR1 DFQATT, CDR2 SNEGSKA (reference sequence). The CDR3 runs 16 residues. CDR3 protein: CSARDSRQGVTYEQYF. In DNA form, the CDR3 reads TGCAGTGCTAGAGATAGTCGTCAGGGAGTAACCTACGAGCAGTACTTC.